This T cell receptor beta chain was observed in a study of blood T cell repertoires in COVID-19. Study-level background: Nucleic acid was either cDNA or gDNA, and it came from T cells, B-cell-depleted T cells, or PBMCs.

Original processing methods: Estimation of nucleated cell counts relied on the amplification of reference gene primers. The repertoire was sequenced with immunoSEQ multiplex PCR; TCRdb's copy has only in-frame clones and lacks some. That table supplies the V and J calls and clone size; D and trimming were determined from the DNA. The sample carries fewer than 250,000 clones, approximately 81% recorded once. This clone has just a few counts. The CDR3 has 14 amino acids. V was shortened by 0 bases and J by 12 bases, with 17 bases between the two germline ends. CDR1 is LNHDA and CDR2 is SQIVND in the germline V gene (reference sequence). Seattle patients were enrolled while actively infected and followed longitudinally.

The receptor was isolated from a woman older than 75 with COVID-19, enrolled during active disease. This chain connects TRBV19 to TRBJ1-1; D remains ambiguous. The material sequenced was peripheral blood. The CDR3 here is CASSIDLIGVIPFF. CDR3 coding DNA: TGTGCCAGTAGTATAGATCTAATCGGGGTGATACCTTTCTTT.